One and the same sample provided the 18 T cell receptor beta chains below, sequenced in a study of early T cells in non-severe SARS-CoV-2 infection. A single record per CDR3 protein comes from TCRdb applying MiXCR to the 5' RACE reads. This sample has 30,000 to 40,000 distinct CDR3 sequences, with around 6% found just once. Sequencing was carried out using whole blood. These receptor sequences come from an adult who was a healthcare worker with PCR-confirmed SARS-CoV-2 infection or an uninfected control (not recorded which).

This clonotype was seen many times. The chain has TRBV10-3 and TRBJ1-6, with 7 nucleotides matching TRBD1. This CDR3 is built from 15 residues. J lost 9 bases, V lost 4 bases, and 9 bases had no gene match. Germline assignment: CDR1 ENHRY and CDR2 SYGVKD. This CDR3 reads CAISGTGVSGSPLHF. CDR3 bases: TGTGCCATCAGTGGAACAGGGGTGTCTGGTTCACCCCTCCACTTT.

This clonotype was seen only a few times. The chain links TRBV11-2 to TRBJ1-1; no clear D. The CDR3 extends over 15 amino acids. The germline gives CDR1 SGHAT, CDR2 FQNNGV. Deletions cut 3 bases from V and 5 bases from J, with 16 bases between. As DNA, the CDR3 is TGTGCCAGCAGCTTTAACAGCCTCGTCAGGACTGAAGCTTTCTTT. Translation gives CASSFNSLVRTEAFF.

The chain couples TRBV20-1 to TRBJ2-5; the D gene is possibly TRBD1 (6 bases). V was cut by 3 bases and J by 0 bases, with 8 bases left in between. The CDR3 covers 13 residues. CDR1 and CDR2 (germline): DFQATT, SNEGSKA (reference sequence). The CDR3 sequence is CSARGTHQETQYF. CDR3 nucleotides: TGCAGTGCTAGGGGGACACACCAAGAGACCCAGTACTTC.

The table lists this clonotype with many counts. The chain couples TRBV20-1 to TRBJ2-5; the match to TRBD2 covers 7 bases. Per germline, CDR1 DFQATT and CDR2 SNEGSKA (reference sequence). Trimming at V came to 7 bases and at J to 0 bases, leaving 5 bases not matched to a gene. The CDR3 is made up of 13 amino acids. Here the CDR3 reads CSGGGNYQETQYF. The CDR3 bases are TGCAGTGGCGGGGGTAACTACCAAGAGACCCAGTACTTC.

This clonotype was seen many times. J is TRBJ2-1 and V is TRBV12-3 or TRBV12-4; 8 bases match TRBD2. CDR3 length: 14 amino acids. V lost 6 bases, J lost 5 bases, and 6 bases stayed unmatched. The CDR3 nucleotides read TGTGCCAGCAGCATAAGCGGGGGCAACAATGAGCAGTTCTTC. Its protein is CASSISGGNNEQFF.

This clonotype was observed at least ten times. The J gene is TRBJ1-2, the V gene TRBV7-9; D uncertain. Germline V lookup: CDR1 SEHNR, CDR2 FQNEAQ (reference sequence). The V end lost 5 bases, the J end lost 5 bases, and 18 bases lay between the germline ends. The CDR3 has 15 residues. This CDR3 reads CASSPYSRSGYGYTF. For the CDR3, the DNA is TGTGCCAGCAGCCCCTATAGTCGTAGCGGATATGGCTACACCTTC.

This clonotype appeared many times. CDR3 coding DNA: TGTGCCAGCAGTTTATCGGCAGGGGGTCTATATTCACCCCTCCACTTT. It translates to CASSLSAGGLYSPLHF. V usage is TRBV27 and J usage is TRBJ1-6, with 7 bases matching TRBD1. The germline V gene encodes CDR1 MNHEY and CDR2 SMNVEV (reference sequence). This CDR3 has 16 amino acids. The ends lost 0 bases at V and 8 bases at J; junction bases unmatched: 7.

A few counts support this clonotype. J is TRBJ2-1 and V is TRBV20-1; 7 bases are shared with TRBD1. Germline CDR1 reads DFQATT; CDR2 reads SNEGSKA (reference sequence). The CDR3 sequence is 13 residues long. The J segment lost 6 bases and the V segment lost 6 bases, leaving 8 bases of the junction unmatched. Here the CDR3 reads CSARGLLGNEQFF. DNA for the CDR3: TGCAGTGCAAGGGGGCTACTAGGCAATGAGCAGTTCTTC.

This clonotype was seen repeatedly, ten times or more. The rearrangement joins TRBV9 to TRBJ2-1; 11 positions match TRBD1. The CDR3 runs 16 residues. Germline CDR1 is SGDLS and CDR2 is YYNGEE. V dropped 0 bases and J dropped 6; count of bases not matched to a gene: 5. The DNA for the CDR3 is TGTGCCAGCAGCGTAGCGGACAGGGGGCGTCGCAATGAGCAGTTCTTC. Encoded protein: CASSVADRGRRNEQFF.

This clonotype was recorded at least ten times. This chain links TRBV20-1 with TRBJ1-1, with 8 bases fitting TRBD1. The J segment lost 3 bases and the V segment lost 1 base, leaving 4 bases of the junction unmatched. Per germline, CDR1 DFQATT and CDR2 SNEGSKA (reference sequence). CDR3 size: 14 residues. The CDR3 reads CSARGTGGDTEAFF. The CDR3 DNA sequence: TGCAGTGCTAGAGGAACAGGGGGGGACACTGAAGCTTTCTTT.

This chain links TRBV5-5 with TRBJ2-5; maybe TRBD1 (5 bases). The CDR3 runs 12 residues. Germline V gene lookup returns CDR1 SGHKS and CDR2 YYEKEE (reference sequence). Trimming removed 1 base at V and 9 bases at J, with 10 bases between. The CDR3 sequence is CASSLPLGAQYF. CDR3 nucleotides: TGTGCCAGCAGCTTGCCATTAGGGGCCCAGTACTTC.

This clonotype was detected ten times or more. The chain couples TRBV19 to TRBJ2-4; TRBD1 matches at 7 bases. Per germline, CDR1 LNHDA and CDR2 SQIVND (reference sequence). The CDR3 extends over 15 amino acids. The ends lost 8 bases at V and 0 bases at J; junction bases unmatched: 7. The CDR3 spells CASPGQTLAKNIQYF. CDR3 DNA sequence: TGTGCCAGTCCGGGACAGACGTTAGCCAAAAACATTCAGTACTTC.

The gene calls are TRBV7-8 and TRBJ2-7; tentative D call: TRBD1 (6 bases). CDR3 length equals 16 residues. The V end lost 5 bases, the J end lost 0 bases, and 17 bases lay between the germline ends. Looked up from germline, CDR1 is SGHVS and CDR2 is FQNEAQ. The CDR3 loop is CASSQGPGARSYEQYF. The CDR3 nucleotides are TGTGCCAGCAGCCAGGGGCCTGGGGCGCGCTCCTACGAGCAGTACTTC.

This chain uses TRBV5-5 with TRBJ1-1; possibly TRBD1 for D (5 bases). The CDR3 totals 14 residues. CDR1 SGHKS and CDR2 YYEKEE come from the germline V gene (reference sequence). Trimming took off 3 bases at V and 7 bases at J, with 16 bases between the two ends. CDR3 loop: CASSSYGDVGEAFF. The CDR3 DNA is TGTGCCAGCAGCTCTTATGGGGACGTTGGTGAAGCTTTCTTT.

This clonotype was detected many times. This chain uses TRBV6-2 or TRBV6-3 with TRBJ2-3, with 7 positions matching TRBD2. Per germline, CDR1 MNHEY and CDR2 SVGEGT. This CDR3 region has 14 residues. V trimming: 5 bases; J trimming: 4 bases; junction bases outside the gene matches: 6. CDR3 region: CASSLADQADTQYF. CDR3 DNA: TGTGCCAGCAGTCTAGCGGACCAGGCAGATACGCAGTATTTT.

There are many counts of this clonotype. The gene calls are TRBV7-9 and TRBJ1-1; D unresolved. V was trimmed by 3 bases and J by 7 bases, leaving 9 bases between them. CDR1 is SEHNR and CDR2 is FQNEAQ in the germline V gene (reference sequence). The CDR3 has 12 amino acids. The CDR3 loop is CASSFGTSEAFF. CDR3 bases: TGTGCCAGCAGCTTCGGAACGAGTGAAGCTTTCTTT.

V usage is TRBV28 and J usage is TRBJ1-2; TRBD1 matches at 9 bases. The CDR3 length is 13 residues. The V segment lost 6 bases and the J segment 8 bases; nucleotides outside the gene matches: 7. From germline, CDR1 is MDHEN and CDR2 SYDVKM. The CDR3 is CASSGDRVAGYTF. The CDR3 DNA reads TGTGCCAGCAGCGGGGACAGGGTAGCAGGCTACACCTTC.

This clonotype was picked up many times. V and J are TRBV20-1 and TRBJ1-1; D not resolved. CDR1 DFQATT and CDR2 SNEGSKA come from the germline V gene (reference sequence). The V end lost 0 bases, the J end lost 5 bases, and 16 bases lay between the germline ends. This CDR3 spans 15 amino acids. The CDR3 loop reads CSARDPLVGQTEAFF. For the CDR3, the DNA is TGCAGTGCTAGAGATCCCCTTGTTGGCCAGACTGAAGCTTTCTTT.